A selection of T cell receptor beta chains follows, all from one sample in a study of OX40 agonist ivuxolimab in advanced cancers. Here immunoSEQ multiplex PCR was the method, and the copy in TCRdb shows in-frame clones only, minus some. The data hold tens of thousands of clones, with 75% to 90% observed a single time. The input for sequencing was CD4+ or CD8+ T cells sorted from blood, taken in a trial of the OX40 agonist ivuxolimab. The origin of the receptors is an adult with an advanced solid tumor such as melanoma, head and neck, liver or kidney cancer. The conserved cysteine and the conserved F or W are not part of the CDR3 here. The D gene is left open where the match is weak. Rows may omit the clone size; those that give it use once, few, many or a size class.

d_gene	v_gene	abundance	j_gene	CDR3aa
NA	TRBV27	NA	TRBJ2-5	ASSSGRGWLETQY
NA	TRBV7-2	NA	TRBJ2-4	ASSPQGGDKNIQY
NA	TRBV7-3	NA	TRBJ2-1	ASSSGNSHNEQF
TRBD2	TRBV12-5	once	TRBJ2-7	ASGLTLAGPEPEQY
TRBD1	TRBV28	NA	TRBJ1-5	ASSQIRTGNHQPQH
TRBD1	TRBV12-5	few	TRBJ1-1	ASGSRTGPFEAF
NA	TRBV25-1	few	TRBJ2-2	ASLQDGNTGELF
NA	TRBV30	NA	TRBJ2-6	AWGSSGANVLT
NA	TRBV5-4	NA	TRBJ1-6	ASSLDGDHNSPLH
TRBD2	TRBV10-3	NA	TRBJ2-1	AITGSGGGSYNEQF
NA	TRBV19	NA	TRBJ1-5	ASRGGGNQPQH
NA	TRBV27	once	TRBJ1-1	ASSFSPRAGNTEAF
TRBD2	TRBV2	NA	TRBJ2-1	ASSGTSGGGVEQF
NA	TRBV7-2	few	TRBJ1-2	ASSFPQTRVDGYT
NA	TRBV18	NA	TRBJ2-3	ASHTGTQEVDTQY
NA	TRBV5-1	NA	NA	ASSTGSGPIYEQY
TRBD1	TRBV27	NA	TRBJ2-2	ASSKRQGADGELF
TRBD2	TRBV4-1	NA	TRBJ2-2	ASSQGTSGGAKVRRTGELF
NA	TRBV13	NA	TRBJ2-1	ASSLRRGNEQF
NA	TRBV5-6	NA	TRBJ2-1	ASSSTGPHEQF
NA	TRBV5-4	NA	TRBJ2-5	ASSYSKTGLGETQY
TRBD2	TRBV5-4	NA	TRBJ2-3	ASSITSGYNTDTQY
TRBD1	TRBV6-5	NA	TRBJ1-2	ASSYSDRDGGYT
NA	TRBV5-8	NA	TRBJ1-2	ASSLDRAFYT
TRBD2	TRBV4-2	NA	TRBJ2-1	ASSQKTSGSYNEQF
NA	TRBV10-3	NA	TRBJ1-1	AISVGTVMNTEAF
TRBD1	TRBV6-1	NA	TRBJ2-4	ASENNRGPKNIQY
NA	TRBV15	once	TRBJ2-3	ATSRDVGLGTDTQY
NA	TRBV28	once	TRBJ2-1	ASSLWGPGEHEQF
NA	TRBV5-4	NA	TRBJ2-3	ASILTPSTDTQY
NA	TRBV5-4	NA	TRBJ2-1	ASSSVLGTMSNEQF
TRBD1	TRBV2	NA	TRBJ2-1	ASAGQGDNNEQF
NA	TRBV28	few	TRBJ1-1	ASSVPVRATEAF
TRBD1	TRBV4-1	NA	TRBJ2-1	ASSQGGFGTDYNEQF
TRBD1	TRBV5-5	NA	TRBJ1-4	ASSLTGGQEKLF
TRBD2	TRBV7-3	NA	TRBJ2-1	ASSWTPGLGHNNEQF
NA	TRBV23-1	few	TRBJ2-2	ASSHSEGANTGELF
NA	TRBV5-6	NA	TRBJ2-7	ASSLRGKGPKQY
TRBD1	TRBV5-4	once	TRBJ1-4	ASSIRDRGEKLF
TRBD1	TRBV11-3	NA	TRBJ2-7	ASSYTGGPYEQY
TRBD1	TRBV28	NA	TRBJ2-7	ASRRTGYYEQY